The 22 T cell receptor beta chains presented below share a single source sample, sequenced in a study of graft-versus-host responses after intestinal transplantation (dated by TCRdb to about 2021). Libraries were made using the immunoSEQ multiplex PCR assay. The immuneACCESS repertoire file appears here via TCRdb, limited to in-frame rearrangements. These files lack a portion of the clones; in checked studies, under half of the deficit traces to unresolved V genes, and the cause of the others is not known. The sample data list some 62,000 clones, and 85% to 95% of these were observed just once. The biggest ten clones account for about 1.8% of the sample. Per the publication, the time point label means: cells obtained before transplantation from donor or recipient. The antigens of these receptors remain unknown. The input for sequencing was unstimulated CD8+ T cells sorted from spleen or lymph node cells, taken before transplant. These receptors came from a human donor who was the organ donor for an intestinal transplant.

This chain links TRBV9 with TRBJ2-5, with D possibly matching TRBD1 (6 bases). Trimming took off 3 bases at V and 1 base at J, with 10 bases between the two ends. The germline gives CDR1 SGDLS, CDR2 YYNGEE. The CDR3 spans 14 residues. CDR3 nucleotide sequence: TGTGCCAGCAGCGACCAGACAGGCCAAGAGACCCAGTACTTC. Residues: CASSDQTGQETQYF.

The chain links TRBV9 to TRBJ1-2; weak D call: TRBD1 (5 bases). Germline V gene sequence: CDR1 SGDLS, CDR2 YYNGEE. Deletions cut 6 bases from V and 8 bases from J, with 20 bases between. This CDR3 comprises 14 residues. CDR3 nucleotide sequence: TGTGCCAGCAACGATGGGGGGGGATTCGGCGGCTACACCTTC. Residues: CASNDGGGFGGYTF.

The rearrangement links TRBV27 to TRBJ1-4; TRBD1 is a possible D gene (6 bases). Looked up from germline, CDR1 is MNHEY and CDR2 is SMNVEV (reference sequence). V lost 5 bases and J lost 4, with 14 bases in between. This CDR3 comprises 15 residues. The CDR3 coding sequence is TGTGCCAGCAGTAATACAGGGAGGGGTAATGAAAAACTGTTTTTT. Its translation is CASSNTGRGNEKLFF.

V and J are TRBV10-3 and TRBJ1-2, with D possibly TRBD1 on 6 matching bases. Trimming shortened V by 11 bases and J by 1 base, and 14 bases separated the two germline ends. The CDR3 totals 13 residues. The germline V gene encodes CDR1 ENHRY and CDR2 SYGVKD. CDR3 sequence: CASSGGDNYGYTF. The CDR3 nucleotides read TGTGCCTCGAGCGGGGGCGATAACTATGGCTACACCTTC.

V and J are TRBV4-1 and TRBJ2-7; D ambiguous. CDR3 size: 19 residues. Trimming left V 0 bases short and J 0 bases short, with 21 bases between. The V gene's germline CDR1 is MGHRA and CDR2 YSYEKL. The CDR3 protein is CASSQEHINRPMSSYEQYF. The CDR3 nucleotides are TGCGCCAGCAGCCAAGAACATATTAACAGACCCATGAGCTCCTACGAGCAGTACTTC.

The chain couples TRBV5-1 to TRBJ2-1; 8 bases match TRBD2. The germline CDR1 and CDR2 sequences are SGHRS and YFSETQ. The CDR3 has 15 residues. V shed 4 bases and J 10 bases; nucleotides not matched to a gene: 13. CDR3 amino acids: CASSSGTRKTREQFF. The CDR3 DNA reads as TGCGCCAGCAGCAGTGGGACTAGGAAGACGCGGGAGCAGTTCTTC.

The rearrangement uses TRBV30 and TRBJ1-1; tentative D call: TRBD1 (5 bases). The CDR3 is 14 residues long. Germline V gene lookup returns CDR1 GTSNPN and CDR2 SVGIG (reference sequence). Trimming shortened V by 3 bases and J by 7 bases, and 18 bases separated the two germline ends. CDR3 sequence (DNA): TGTGCCTGGAGCTTGGGCAGGGAGGTAATTGAAGCTTTCTTT. As protein: CAWSLGREVIEAFF.

J is TRBJ2-4 and V is TRBV7-4, with TRBD2 as a possible D gene (6 bases). Trimming took off 4 bases at V and 7 bases at J, with 11 bases between the two ends. This CDR3 spans 13 amino acids. Germline-derived CDR1 and CDR2 are SGHVT and SQSDAQ. The DNA for the CDR3 is TGTGCCAGCAGCTCCGGTGGGGGGAACATTCAGTACTTC. Residues: CASSSGGGNIQYF. Looking up the rest from reference TRBV7-4 and TRBJ2-4 gives the full variable domain: GAGVSQSPRYKVAKRGRDVALRCDSISGHVTLYWYRQTLGQGSEVLTYSQSDAQRDKSGRPSGRFSAERPERSVSTLKIQRTEQGDSAVYLCASSSGGGNIQYFGAGTRLSVL.

J is TRBJ1-3 and V is TRBV6-1; D remains ambiguous. CDR3 length: 11 amino acids. Germline V gene sequence: CDR1 MNHNS, CDR2 SASEGT. The V and J ends lost 7 bases and 4 bases respectively, with 5 bases between them. The CDR3 loop is CASKSGNTIYF. For the CDR3, the DNA is TGTGCCAGCAAATCGGGAAACACCATATATTTT.

This rearrangement joins TRBV27 to TRBJ2-7, with 8 bases aligning to TRBD1. CDR1 is MNHEY, CDR2 SMNVEV, per germline (reference sequence). The CDR3 extends over 14 amino acids. Losses at the gene ends were 5 bases for V and 5 bases for J; bases not matched to a gene: 8. Here the CDR3 DNA reads TGTGCCAGCAGTCTCACGACAGGGGACCACGAGCAGTACTTC. Translating it yields CASSLTTGDHEQYF.

The CDR3 is CASSPGQWVTEAFF. As DNA, the CDR3 is TGTGCCAGCAGCCCGGGACAGTGGGTCACTGAAGCTTTCTTT. The gene calls are TRBV5-4 and TRBJ1-1; 7 bases are a match to TRBD1. Germline V gene data show CDR1 as SGHNT and CDR2 as YYREEE (reference sequence). The trim removed 4 bases at V and 4 bases at J, leaving 7 bases unmatched. The CDR3 spans 14 residues. The entire variable domain, with the rest obtained from reference TRBV5-4 and TRBJ1-1, is as follows: ETGVTQSPTHLIKTRGQQVTLRCSSQSGHNTVSWYQQALGQGPQFIFQYYREEENGRGNFPPRFSGLQFPNYSSELNVNALELDDSALYLCASSPGQWVTEAFFGQGTRLTVV.

The chain is built from TRBV11-2 and TRBJ1-4; 8 nucleotides agree with TRBD1. Germline V gene sequence: CDR1 SGHAT, CDR2 FQNNGV. This CDR3 has 15 amino acids. The V segment lost 5 bases and the J segment 7 bases; nucleotides outside the gene matches: 9. The CDR3 region has the DNA TGTGCCAGCAGCAAATTCGTAGGACAGGGTGAAAAACTGTTTTTT. It is translated as CASSKFVGQGEKLFF. Drawing the rest from reference TRBV11-2 and TRBJ1-4, the complete variable domain is EAGVAQSPRYKIIEKRQSVAFWCNPISGHATLYWYQQILGQGPKLLIQFQNNGVVDDSQLPKDRFSAERLKGVDSTLKIQPAKLEDSAVYLCASSKFVGQGEKLFFGSGTQLSVL.

V and J are TRBV4-2 and TRBJ2-1, with D possibly TRBD2 on 5 matching bases. Germline V gene lookup returns CDR1 LGHNA and CDR2 YNFKEQ. The CDR3 consists of 17 residues. V was trimmed by 1 base and J by 6 bases, leaving 19 bases between them. This CDR3 is CASSQGIWRAELNEQFF. CDR3 in DNA: TGTGCCAGCAGCCAAGGAATATGGCGGGCCGAACTCAATGAGCAGTTCTTC.

This chain connects TRBV2 to TRBJ2-7; the match to TRBD2 covers 12 bases. Trimming removed 8 bases from V and 4 bases from J; junction bases left unmatched: 12. The CDR3 is made up of 16 amino acids. CDR1 is SNHLY and CDR2 is FYNNEI in the germline V gene. The CDR3 DNA reads TGTGCCAGCCATAGACTAGCGGGAGCCGGAGGGTACGAGCAGTACTTC. Protein product: CASHRLAGAGGYEQYF.

The chain combines TRBV2 with TRBJ1-2; D may be TRBD1 (5 bases). Germline V gives CDR1 SNHLY, CDR2 FYNNEI. Trimming cost V 11 bases and J 8 bases, with 24 bases left between them. This CDR3 contains 14 residues. For the CDR3, the DNA is TGTGCCCGCAAGGGTCTGGTCCAGGGCTCCGGCTACACCTTC. The encoded protein is CARKGLVQGSGYTF. Using reference TRBV2 and TRBJ1-2 for the parts outside the CDR3, the full variable domain is EPEVTQTPSHQVTQMGQEVILRCVPISNHLYFYWYRQILGQKVEFLVSFYNNEISEKSEIFDDQFSVERPDGSNFTLKIRSTKLEDSAMYFCARKGLVQGSGYTFGSGTRLTVV.

In DNA form, the CDR3 reads TGTGCCAGCAAGGGGGGGGGCCATGGCTACACCTTC. This encodes CASKGGGHGYTF. V gene TRBV27 combines with J gene TRBJ1-2; D may be TRBD1 (6 bases). The CDR3 sequence is 12 residues long. Between the trimmed V and J ends, which lost 7 bases and 6 bases, there was a span of 12 bases. Germline assignment: CDR1 MNHEY and CDR2 SMNVEV (reference sequence).

The rearrangement uses TRBV5-6 and TRBJ2-7; 11 bases line up with TRBD1. J was trimmed by 3 bases and V by 3 bases; bases with no gene match: 2. The CDR3 length is 14 residues. CDR1 and CDR2 (germline): SGHDT, YYEEEE. The CDR3 bases are TGTGCCAGCAGCTCCGGGACAGGGGGCTACGAGCAGTACTTC. Encoded protein: CASSSGTGGYEQYF.

The chain links TRBV9 to TRBJ2-1; D perhaps matches TRBD1 (6 bases). The CDR3 spans 19 residues. Germline V gene lookup returns CDR1 SGDLS and CDR2 YYNGEE. Trimming took off 1 base at V and 9 bases at J, with 29 bases between the two ends. CDR3 nucleotide sequence: TGTGCCAGCAGCGTAATAGGCTATGTGGTTGGGCAGGGGTTTAGTGAGCAGTTCTTC. The encoded protein is CASSVIGYVVGQGFSEQFF.

The CDR3 coding sequence is TGTGCCAGCAGCTTAGACAGGGGGAGCAATCAGCCCCAGCATTTT. Its translation: CASSLDRGSNQPQHF. The rearrangement uses TRBV7-8 and TRBJ1-5, with 8 nucleotides matching TRBD1. The CDR3 is made up of 15 amino acids. V trimming: 1 base; J trimming: 1 base; junction bases outside the gene matches: 0. Germline CDR1 and CDR2: SGHVS and FQNEAQ.

The J gene is TRBJ1-5, the V gene TRBV5-1; no clear D gene. V lost 4 bases and J lost 9, with 11 bases in between. The CDR3 has 12 amino acids. Germline V gene data show CDR1 as SGHRS and CDR2 as YFSETQ. The CDR3 loop is CASSTIRGPQHF. The CDR3 DNA follows: TGCGCCAGCAGCACGATCCGGGGGCCCCAGCATTTT.

The CDR3 DNA reads TGTGCCAGTTCGACGACAGCGAATAGCAATCAGCCCCAGCATTTT. Translation gives CASSTTANSNQPQHF. The chain is built from TRBV28 and TRBJ1-5; tentative D call: TRBD1 (5 bases). The CDR3 contains 15 residues. Germline CDR1 and CDR2: MDHEN and SYDVKM. Trimming left V 9 bases short and J 0 bases short, with 15 bases between. Drawing the rest from reference TRBV28 and TRBJ1-5, the complete variable domain is DVKVTQSSRYLVKRTGEKVFLECVQDMDHENMFWYRQDPGLGLRLIYFSYDVKMKEKGDIPEGYSVSREKKERFSLILESASTNQTSMYLCASSTTANSNQPQHFGDGTRLSIL.

The CDR3 sequence: CASSAAGGRNQPQHF. CDR3 bases: TGTGCCAGCAGTGCGGCCGGGGGGCGTAATCAGCCCCAGCATTTT. The V and J genes are TRBV25-1 and TRBJ1-5; TRBD1 is a possible D gene (6 bases). The CDR3 is 15 amino acids. The germline V and J ends were trimmed by 4 bases and 4 bases, with 14 bases remaining between them. CDR1 is MGHDK, CDR2 SYGVNS, per germline.